This TCR beta chain is from a study of OX40 agonist ivuxolimab in advanced cancers. For the study in its entirety: Ivuxolimab was a fully human IgG2 agonistic monoclonal antibody targeting the costimulatory receptor OX40 (CD134). Intravenous ivuxolimab was administered to patients every 2 weeks at six dose levels: 0.01, 0.1, 0.3, 1.5, 3 and 10 mg/kg. Of the approximately 53 patients in dose escalation, 19 had hepatocellular carcinoma, approximately 15 had melanoma, 9 had renal cell carcinoma and 9 had head and neck cancer. In the dose-escalation cohort, 82.7% of patients were male, and the mean age was roughly 60 years, with a range of 23 to 79. Prior anti-PD-1, anti-PD-L1 or anti-CTLA-4 therapy was permitted, and checkpoint inhibitors had been received by more than 35% of dose-escalation patients. Partial responses occurred in three dose-escalation patients, of whom one had hepatocellular carcinoma and two had cutaneous melanoma. Peripheral TCRbeta sequencing was intended to test whether TCR sequence diversity was altered and clonal T-cell expansion was caused by ivuxolimab. The paper reports the monotherapy dose-escalation portion (N ≈ 50 patients) of the phase I ivuxolimab trial. Summary of the overall study and its limitations: Partial responders in the 0.1-3.0 mg/kg groups had among the lowest normalized peripheral clonal expansion, especially among CD8+ T cells. At doses of 0.1 to 3.0 mg/kg, clonal expansion of both CD4+ and CD8+ T cells in blood was seen between baseline and week 6. Low levels of normalized T-cell clonal expansion were also seen in some nonresponding patients. On average, CD8+ T cells showed more expanded clones than CD4+ T cells after ivuxolimab. The antigen specificity of the clonally expanded peripheral T cells was not determined.

The trial excluded patients who had a history of autoimmune disease or were on systemic immunosuppression. Peripheral blood for TCR sequencing was collected from all dose cohorts at baseline, on cycle 4 day 1, and on cycle 7 day 1. Samples were obtained from an open-label, multicenter, first-in-human phase I dose-escalation trial of ivuxolimab. Adults with locally advanced or metastatic melanoma, renal cell, hepatocellular, or head and neck squamous cell carcinoma were enrolled in the trial. Before TCR sequencing, CD4+ T cells and CD8+ T cells from peripheral blood were sorted into separate populations. Concerning this clone itself: What this receptor recognizes is not known. One base away there is no much larger clone; base qualities are not given.

To sequence the TCRbeta CDR3 region, genomic DNA was isolated from the sorted cells. TCRbeta CDR3 regions were sequenced using the immunoSEQ Assay. TCRdb stores this immuneACCESS table with in-frame sequences only. Part of the clones is absent; in the studies checked, under half of the shortfall reflects unresolved V genes, and no reason is known for the rest. Within this sample are tens of thousands of clones, with under 90% of them counted one time only. Of the sample, about 0.68% falls within the top ten clones. CDR3 length: 14 amino acids, cysteine to phenylalanine. Here the CDR3 DNA is all that survives: 42 bases in frame from base 1. Between the V and J ends, shortened by 3 bases and 5 bases respectively, the junction contains 11 bases. Sequences KGHSH (CDR1) and LQKENI (CDR2) are obtained from the germline V gene.

The sample here was CD4+ or CD8+ T cells sorted from blood, taken in a trial of the OX40 agonist ivuxolimab. The V and J genes are TRBV18 and TRBJ1-5; the D gene is perhaps TRBD1, from 6 matching bases. This receptor was obtained from an adult with an advanced solid tumor such as melanoma, head and neck, liver or kidney cancer. The DNA sequence reads TGTGCCAGCTCACCGGGGGACACCCATCAGCCCCAGCATTTT. Translated, this gives CASSPGDTHQPQHF.